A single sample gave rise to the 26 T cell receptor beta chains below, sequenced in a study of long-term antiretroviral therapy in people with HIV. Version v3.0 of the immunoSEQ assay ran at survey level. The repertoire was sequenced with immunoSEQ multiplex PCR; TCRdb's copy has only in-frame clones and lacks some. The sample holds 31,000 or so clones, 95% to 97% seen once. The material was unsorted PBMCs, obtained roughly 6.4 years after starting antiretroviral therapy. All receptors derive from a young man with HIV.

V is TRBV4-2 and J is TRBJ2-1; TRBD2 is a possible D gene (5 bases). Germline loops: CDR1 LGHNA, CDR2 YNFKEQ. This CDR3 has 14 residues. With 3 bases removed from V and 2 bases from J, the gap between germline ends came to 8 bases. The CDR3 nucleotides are TGTGCCAGCAGCCACGCGGGTCCCTACAATGAGCAGTTCTTC. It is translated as CASSHAGPYNEQFF.

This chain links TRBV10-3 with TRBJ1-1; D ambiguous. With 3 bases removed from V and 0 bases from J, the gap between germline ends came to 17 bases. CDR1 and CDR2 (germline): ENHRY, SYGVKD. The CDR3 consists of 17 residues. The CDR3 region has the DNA TGTGCCATCAGTGAAGTAGGGCCGAGTCGAATGAACACTGAAGCTTTCTTT. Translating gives CAISEVGPSRMNTEAFF.

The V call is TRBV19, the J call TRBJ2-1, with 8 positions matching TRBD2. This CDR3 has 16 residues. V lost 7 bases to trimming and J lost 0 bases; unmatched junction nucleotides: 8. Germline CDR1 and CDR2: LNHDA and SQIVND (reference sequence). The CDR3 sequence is CASKETSVSSYNEQFF. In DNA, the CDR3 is TGTGCCAGTAAGGAGACTAGCGTTAGCTCCTACAATGAGCAGTTCTTC. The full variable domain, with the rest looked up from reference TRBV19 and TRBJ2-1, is DGGITQSPKYLFRKEGQNVTLSCEQNLNHDAMYWYRQDPGQGLRLIYYSQIVNDFQKGDIAEGYSVSREKKESFPLTVTSAQKNPTAFYLCASKETSVSSYNEQFFGPGTRLTVL.

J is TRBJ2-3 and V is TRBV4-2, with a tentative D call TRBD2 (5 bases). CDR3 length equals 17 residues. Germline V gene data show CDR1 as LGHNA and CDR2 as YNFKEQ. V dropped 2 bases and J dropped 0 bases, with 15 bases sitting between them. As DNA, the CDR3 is TGTGCCAGCAGCCAACGTAGTGGAGGTCCTAGCACAGATACGCAGTATTTT. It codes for CASSQRSGGPSTDTQYF.

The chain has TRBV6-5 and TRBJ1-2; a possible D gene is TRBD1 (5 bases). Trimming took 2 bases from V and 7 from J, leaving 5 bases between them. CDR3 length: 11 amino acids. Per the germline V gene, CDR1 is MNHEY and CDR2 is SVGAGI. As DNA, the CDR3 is TGTGCCAGCAGTTACGGGGGTGGCTACACCTTC. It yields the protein CASSYGGGYTF.

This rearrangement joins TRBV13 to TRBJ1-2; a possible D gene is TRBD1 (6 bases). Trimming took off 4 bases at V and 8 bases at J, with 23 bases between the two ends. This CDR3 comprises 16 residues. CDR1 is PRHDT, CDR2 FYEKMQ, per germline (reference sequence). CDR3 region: CASSYRPGGPQGGYTF. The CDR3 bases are TGTGCCAGCAGCTATAGGCCGGGCGGACCTCAGGGGGGCTACACCTTC.

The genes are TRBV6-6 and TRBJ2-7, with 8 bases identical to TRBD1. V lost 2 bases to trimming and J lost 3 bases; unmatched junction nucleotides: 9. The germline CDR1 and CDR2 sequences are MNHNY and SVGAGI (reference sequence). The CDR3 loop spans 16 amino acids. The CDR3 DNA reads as TGTGCCAGCAGTTACGGCACAGGGGGTATGGTCTACGAGCAGTACTTC. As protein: CASSYGTGGMVYEQYF.

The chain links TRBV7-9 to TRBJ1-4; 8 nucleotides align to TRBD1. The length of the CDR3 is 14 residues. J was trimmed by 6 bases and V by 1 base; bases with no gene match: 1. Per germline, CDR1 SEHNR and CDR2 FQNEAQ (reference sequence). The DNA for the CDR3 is TGTGCCAGCAGCTTAGGGACAGGGTATGAAAAACTGTTTTTT. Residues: CASSLGTGYEKLFF. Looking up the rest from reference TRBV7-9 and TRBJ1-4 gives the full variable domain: DTGVSQNPRHKITKRGQNVTFRCDPISEHNRLYWYRQTLGQGPEFLTYFQNEAQLEKSRLLSDRFSAERPKGSFSTLEIQRTEQGDSAMYLCASSLGTGYEKLFFGSGTQLSVL.

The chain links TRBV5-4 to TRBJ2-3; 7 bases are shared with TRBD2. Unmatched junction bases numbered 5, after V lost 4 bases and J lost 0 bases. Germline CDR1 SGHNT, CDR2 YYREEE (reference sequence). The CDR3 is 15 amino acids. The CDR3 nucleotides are TGTGCCAGCAGCGGAGGGAGGGTCAGCACAGATACGCAGTATTTT. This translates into CASSGGRVSTDTQYF.

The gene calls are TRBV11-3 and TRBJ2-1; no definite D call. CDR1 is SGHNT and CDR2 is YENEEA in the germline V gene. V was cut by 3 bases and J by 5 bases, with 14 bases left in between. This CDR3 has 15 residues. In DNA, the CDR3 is TGTGCCAGCAGCTTGGGTTCACAGACCAACAATGAGCAGTTCTTC. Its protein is CASSLGSQTNNEQFF.

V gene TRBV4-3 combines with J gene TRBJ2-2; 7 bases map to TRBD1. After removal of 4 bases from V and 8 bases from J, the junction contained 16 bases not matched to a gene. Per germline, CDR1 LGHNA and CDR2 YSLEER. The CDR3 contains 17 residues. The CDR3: CASSRLTGTAIVGELFF. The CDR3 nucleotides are TGCGCCAGCAGCCGCCTCACCGGGACAGCCATCGTGGGGGAGCTGTTTTTT.

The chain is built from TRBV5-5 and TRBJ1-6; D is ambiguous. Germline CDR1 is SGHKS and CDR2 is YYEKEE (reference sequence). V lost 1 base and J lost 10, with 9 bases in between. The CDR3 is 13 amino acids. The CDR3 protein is CASSLNSGSPLHF. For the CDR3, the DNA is TGTGCCAGCAGCTTGAACAGCGGATCACCCCTCCACTTT.

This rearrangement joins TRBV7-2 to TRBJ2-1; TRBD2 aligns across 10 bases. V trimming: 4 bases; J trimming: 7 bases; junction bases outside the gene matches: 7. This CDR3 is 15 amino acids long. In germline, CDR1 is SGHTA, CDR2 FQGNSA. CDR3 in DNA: TGTGCCAGCAGCTATAGCGGGGGGTATGGGAATGAGCAGTTCTTC. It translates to CASSYSGGYGNEQFF.

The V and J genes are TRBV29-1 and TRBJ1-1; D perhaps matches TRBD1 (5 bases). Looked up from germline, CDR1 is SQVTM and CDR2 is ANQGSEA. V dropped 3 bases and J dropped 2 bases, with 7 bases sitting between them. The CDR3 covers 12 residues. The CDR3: CSVDDSNTEAFF. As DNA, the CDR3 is TGCAGCGTTGATGACAGTAACACTGAAGCTTTCTTT.

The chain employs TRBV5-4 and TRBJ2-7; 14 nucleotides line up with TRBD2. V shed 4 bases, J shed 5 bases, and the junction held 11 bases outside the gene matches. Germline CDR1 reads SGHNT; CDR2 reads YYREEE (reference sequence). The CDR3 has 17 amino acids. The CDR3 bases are TGTGCCAGCAGCCCTCCGGGGACTAGCGGGAGTTTTAACGAGCAGTACTTC. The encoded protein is CASSPPGTSGSFNEQYF. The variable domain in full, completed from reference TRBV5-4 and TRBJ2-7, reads ETGVTQSPTHLIKTRGQQVTLRCSSQSGHNTVSWYQQALGQGPQFIFQYYREEENGRGNFPPRFSGLQFPNYSSELNVNALELDDSALYLCASSPPGTSGSFNEQYFGPGTRLTVT.

The CDR3 sequence: CASSLGGQGYEQFF. The CDR3 DNA is TGTGCCAGCAGCTTAGGTGGACAGGGGTATGAGCAGTTCTTC. The chain uses TRBV7-3 and TRBJ2-1, with 9 bases aligning to TRBD1. The CDR3 contains 14 residues. CDR1 is SGHTA, CDR2 FQGTGA, per germline. Unmatched junction bases numbered 4, after V lost 2 bases and J lost 8 bases.

CDR3 protein: CASSPLGRADGELFF. CDR3 DNA: TGTGCCAGCAGCCCACTCGGGAGAGCGGACGGGGAGCTGTTTTTT. The chain is built from TRBV7-8 and TRBJ2-2; tentatively, D is TRBD2 (6 bases). The CDR3 is 15 residues long. Trimming took 5 bases from V and 7 from J, leaving 17 bases between them. CDR1 is SGHVS, CDR2 FQNEAQ, per germline.

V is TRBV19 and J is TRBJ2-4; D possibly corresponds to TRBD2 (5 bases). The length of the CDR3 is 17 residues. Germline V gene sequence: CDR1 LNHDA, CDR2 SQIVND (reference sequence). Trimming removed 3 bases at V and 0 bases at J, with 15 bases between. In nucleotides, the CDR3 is TGTGCCAGTAGTATCATGTTGGAGCGGCTAGCCAAAAACATTCAGTACTTC. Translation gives CASSIMLERLAKNIQYF.

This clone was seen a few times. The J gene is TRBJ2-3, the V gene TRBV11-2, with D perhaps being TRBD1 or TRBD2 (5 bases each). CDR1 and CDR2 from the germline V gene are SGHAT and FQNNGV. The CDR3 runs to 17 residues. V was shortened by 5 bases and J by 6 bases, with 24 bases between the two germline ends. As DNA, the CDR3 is TGTGCCAGCAGCGCACAATCCGGGACGGAGAGGGCGGATACGCAGTATTTT. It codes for CASSAQSGTERADTQYF.

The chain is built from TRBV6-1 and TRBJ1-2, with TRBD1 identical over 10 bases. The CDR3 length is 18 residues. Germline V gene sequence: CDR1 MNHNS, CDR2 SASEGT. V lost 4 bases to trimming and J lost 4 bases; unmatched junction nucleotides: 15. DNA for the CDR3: TGTGCCAGCAGTGGAGATCGGACAGGGGGTGACTTTGGCTATGGCTACACCTTC. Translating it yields CASSGDRTGGDFGYGYTF.

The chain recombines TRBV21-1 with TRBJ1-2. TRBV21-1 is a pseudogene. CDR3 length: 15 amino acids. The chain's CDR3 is CASSKGEGRKDGYTF. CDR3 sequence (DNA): TGTGCCAGCAGCAAAGGGGAGGGGCGCAAGGATGGCTACACCTTC.

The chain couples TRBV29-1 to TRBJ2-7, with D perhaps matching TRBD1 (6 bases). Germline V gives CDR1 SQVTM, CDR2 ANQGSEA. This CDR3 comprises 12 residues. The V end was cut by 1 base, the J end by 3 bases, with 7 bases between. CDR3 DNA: TGCAGCGTTGAAGGGACAGACTACGAGCAGTACTTC. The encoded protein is CSVEGTDYEQYF.

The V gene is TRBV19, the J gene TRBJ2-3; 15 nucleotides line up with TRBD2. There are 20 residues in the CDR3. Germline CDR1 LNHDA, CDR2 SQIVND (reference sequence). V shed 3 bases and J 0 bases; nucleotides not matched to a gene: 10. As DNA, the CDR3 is TGTGCCAGTAGTATCGCCGCCGGACTAGCGGGGGGGGCTAGCACAGATACGCAGTATTTT. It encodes CASSIAAGLAGGASTDTQYF. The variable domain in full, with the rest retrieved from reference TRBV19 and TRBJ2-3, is DGGITQSPKYLFRKEGQNVTLSCEQNLNHDAMYWYRQDPGQGLRLIYYSQIVNDFQKGDIAEGYSVSREKKESFPLTVTSAQKNPTAFYLCASSIAAGLAGGASTDTQYFGPGTRLTVL.

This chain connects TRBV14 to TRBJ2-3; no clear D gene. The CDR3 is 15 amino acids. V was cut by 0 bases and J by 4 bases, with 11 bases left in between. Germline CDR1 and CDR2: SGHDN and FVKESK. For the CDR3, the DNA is TGTGCCAGCAGCCAAGAAGGGCTGCCTTCAGATACGCAGTATTTT. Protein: CASSQEGLPSDTQYF.

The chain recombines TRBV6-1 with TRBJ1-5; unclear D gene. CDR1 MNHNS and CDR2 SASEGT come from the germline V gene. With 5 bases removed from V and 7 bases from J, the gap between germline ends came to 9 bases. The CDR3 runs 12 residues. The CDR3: CASSYIWQPQHF. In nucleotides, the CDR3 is TGTGCCAGCAGTTATATTTGGCAGCCCCAGCATTTT.

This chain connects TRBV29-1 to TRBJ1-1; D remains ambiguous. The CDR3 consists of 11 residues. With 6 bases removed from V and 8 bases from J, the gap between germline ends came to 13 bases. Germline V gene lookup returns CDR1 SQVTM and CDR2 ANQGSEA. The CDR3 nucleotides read TGCAGCGTAGAACGGGCCTCCGAAGCTTTCTTT. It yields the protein CSVERASEAFF. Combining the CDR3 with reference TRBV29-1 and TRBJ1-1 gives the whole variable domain SAVISQKPSRDICQRGTSLTIQCQVDSQVTMMFWYRQQPGQSLTLIATANQGSEATYESGFVIDKFPISRPNLTFSTLTVSNMSPEDSSIYLCSVERASEAFFGQGTRLTVV.